The 17 T cell receptor beta chains below all came from one sample that was sequenced in a study of blood T cell repertoires in COVID-19. Assay: immunoSEQ multiplex PCR; the TCRdb copy retains only in-frame clones and omits some. This repertoire shows about 150,000 clones, approximately 82% found once; its top ten account for about 15%. Sequenced input: peripheral blood. Source of these receptors: a human donor with acute or convalescent COVID-19. The donor label of this sample is uncertain.

The V and J genes are TRBV5-1 and TRBJ2-5; 9 positions agree with TRBD2. This CDR3 is 16 amino acids long. Germline CDR1 and CDR2: SGHRS and YFSETQ. V dropped 2 bases and J dropped 2; count of bases not matched to a gene: 7. DNA for the CDR3: TGCGCCAGCAGCTTAGGTCTAGCGGGGAGTCAAGAGACCCAGTACTTC. Protein: CASSLGLAGSQETQYF.

The chain employs TRBV9 and TRBJ1-2; D might be TRBD1 (6 bases). In germline, CDR1 is SGDLS, CDR2 YYNGEE. V gave up 5 bases and J gave up 4 bases, with 21 bases separating them. This CDR3 contains 16 residues. CDR3 sequence (DNA): TGTGCCAGCAGTGGTCGGACAGACGGACTAGGCTATGGCTACACCTTC. Its protein product is CASSGRTDGLGYGYTF.

V usage is TRBV12-5 and J usage is TRBJ1-3, with 9 bases identical to TRBD1. CDR1 is LGHNT and CDR2 is FRNRAP in the germline V gene. The CDR3 runs to 16 residues. V shed 4 bases and J 1 base; nucleotides not matched to a gene: 5. Here the CDR3 reads CASGSVTGGSGNTIYF. The DNA for the CDR3 is TGTGCTAGTGGTTCAGTGACAGGGGGATCTGGAAACACCATATATTTT.

The DNA of the CDR3 is TGTGCCAGCAGCTCCCCTCTGTCCCGGGAGCTGTTTTTT. It is translated as CASSSPLSRELFF. The chain carries TRBV7-3 and TRBJ2-2, with D unresolved. Germline V gene data show CDR1 as SGHTA and CDR2 as FQGTGA. CDR3 size: 13 residues. V was trimmed by 4 bases and J by 9 bases, leaving 12 bases between them.

The chain links TRBV6-5 to TRBJ1-6; D might be TRBD1 (6 bases). V was cut by 4 bases and J by 14 bases, with 21 bases left in between. CDR3 length equals 15 residues. Germline CDR1 and CDR2: MNHEY and SVGAGI. The CDR3 nucleotides are TGTGCCAGCAGTTCCAACACAGGGTCGGTTTTGGCCCTCCACTTT. It is translated as CASSSNTGSVLALHF.

This rearrangement joins TRBV5-1 to TRBJ2-7; TRBD2 matches at 7 bases. The V gene end was trimmed by 3 bases and the J gene end by 5 bases; junction bases not matched to a gene: 5. The CDR3 is 13 residues long. Germline CDR1 reads SGHRS; CDR2 reads YFSETQ. The CDR3 sequence: CASSYRAGDEQYF. The CDR3 region has the DNA TGCGCCAGCAGCTACCGGGCGGGGGACGAGCAGTACTTC. Based on the CDR3 plus reference TRBV5-1 and TRBJ2-7, the full variable domain is KAGVTQTPRYLIKTRGQQVTLSCSPISGHRSVSWYQQTPGQGLQFLFEYFSETQRNKGNFPGRFSGRQFSNSRSEMNVSTLELGDSALYLCASSYRAGDEQYFGPGTRLTVT.

DNA for the CDR3: TGTGCCAGCAGTACAGGGGACTCTGGAAACACCATATATTTT. Protein sequence: CASSTGDSGNTIYF. The chain couples TRBV6-5 to TRBJ1-3, with 7 bases aligning to TRBD1. Trimming at V came to 5 bases and at J to 0 bases, leaving 1 base not matched to a gene. CDR3 length equals 14 residues. Germline V gene sequence: CDR1 MNHEY, CDR2 SVGAGI.

The chain has TRBV5-8 and TRBJ1-2; D unresolved. Trimming left V 0 bases short and J 4 bases short, with 10 bases between. Germline assignment: CDR1 SGHTS and CDR2 YDEGEE. The CDR3 spans 14 residues. This CDR3 reads CASSLGSDLYGYTF. The CDR3 DNA sequence: TGTGCCAGCAGCTTGGGCAGCGATCTCTATGGCTACACCTTC.

The gene calls are TRBV5-1 and TRBJ1-3, with D possibly matching TRBD1 (6 bases). The length of the CDR3 is 19 residues. Germline V CDR1 and CDR2: SGHRS, YFSETQ. The ends were cut back, 4 bases at V and 4 bases at J, with 27 bases in the middle. Here the CDR3 reads CASSPNARPRGRSGNTIYF. CDR3 bases: TGCGCCAGCAGCCCGAACGCAAGACCCAGGGGCCGCTCAGGAAACACCATATATTTT.

The J gene is TRBJ1-1, the V gene TRBV5-6; 9 positions match TRBD1. CDR3 length equals 16 residues. CDR1 SGHDT and CDR2 YYEEEE come from the germline V gene. Trimming cost V 3 bases and J 4 bases; bases outside gene matches: 10. The CDR3 DNA follows: TGTGCCAGCAGCTCACTCCGGGACAGGGTGCCCACTGAAGCTTTCTTT. Protein: CASSSLRDRVPTEAFF. The variable domain in full, with the rest retrieved from reference TRBV5-6 and TRBJ1-1, is DAGVTQSPTHLIKTRGQQVTLRCSPKSGHDTVSWYQQALGQGPQFIFQYYEEEERQRGNFPDRFSGHQFPNYSSELNVNALLLGDSALYLCASSSLRDRVPTEAFFGQGTRLTVV.

This clone has only a few counts. The chain links TRBV6-4 to TRBJ2-2; D is perhaps TRBD1 (5 bases). There are 15 residues in the CDR3. V lost 2 bases and J 4 bases, leaving 11 bases between the germline ends. Germline CDR1 MRHNA, CDR2 SNTAGT. CDR3 amino acids: CASSDRGRGTGELFF. CDR3 sequence (DNA): TGTGCCAGCAGTGACAGGGGAAGGGGCACCGGGGAGCTGTTTTTT.

The chain has TRBV7-9 and TRBJ2-7; D is uncertain. This CDR3 has 11 amino acids. Germline V gene data show CDR1 as SEHNR and CDR2 as FQNEAQ (reference sequence). With 5 bases removed from V and 3 bases from J, the gap between germline ends came to 5 bases. CDR3 DNA sequence: TGTGCCAGCAGCCCGGGCTACGAGCAGTACTTC. Translated, it gives CASSPGYEQYF.

V usage is TRBV4-1 and J usage is TRBJ2-7; TRBD2 is a possible D gene (5 bases). The V and J ends lost 1 base and 3 bases respectively, with 13 bases between them. The CDR3 is made up of 15 amino acids. Germline values: CDR1 MGHRA, CDR2 YSYEKL. Here the CDR3 DNA reads TGCGCCAGCAGCCAAGCCCGTCGACTAAGCTACGAGCAGTACTTC. As protein: CASSQARRLSYEQYF.

The chain recombines TRBV5-4 with TRBJ2-2, with 10 bases fitting TRBD2. The germline CDR1 and CDR2 sequences are SGHNT and YYREEE (reference sequence). The CDR3 is 16 amino acids. The V segment lost 0 bases and the J segment 1 base; nucleotides outside the gene matches: 0. In nucleotides, the CDR3 is TGTGCCAGCAGCTTGGTAGCGGGGGGGAACACCGGGGAGCTGTTTTTT. Residues: CASSLVAGGNTGELFF.

CDR3 DNA: TGTGCCAGCAGTTACTCATCGAGCTCCTATAATTCACCCCTCCACTTT. Its protein is CASSYSSSSYNSPLHF. The chain recombines TRBV6-2 or TRBV6-3 with TRBJ1-6, with D unresolved. V dropped 0 bases and J dropped 0 bases, with 6 bases sitting between them. The CDR3 is 16 residues long. CDR1 and CDR2 from the germline V gene are MNHEY and SVGEGT.

The genes are TRBV9 and TRBJ2-7; tentative D call: TRBD2 (5 bases). V lost 3 bases to trimming and J lost 7 bases, with 14 bases between them. This CDR3 is 13 amino acids long. Looked up from germline, CDR1 is SGDLS and CDR2 is YYNGEE. The CDR3 reads CASSAGRTGEQYF. CDR3 bases: TGTGCCAGCAGCGCAGGACGGACGGGGGAGCAGTACTTC. Full variable domain (rest looked up from reference TRBV9 and TRBJ2-7): DSGVTQTPKHLITATGQRVTLRCSPRSGDLSVYWYQQSLDQGLQFLIQYYNGEERAKGNILERFSAQQFPDLHSELNLSSLELGDSALYFCASSAGRTGEQYFGPGTRLTVT.

J is TRBJ1-1 and V is TRBV7-3; D gene uncertain. With 4 bases removed from V and 8 bases from J, the gap between germline ends came to 11 bases. Germline values: CDR1 SGHTA, CDR2 FQGTGA. CDR3 length: 12 residues. The CDR3: CASSSPGKEAFF. The CDR3 DNA reads TGTGCCAGCAGCTCCCCAGGAAAAGAAGCTTTCTTT.